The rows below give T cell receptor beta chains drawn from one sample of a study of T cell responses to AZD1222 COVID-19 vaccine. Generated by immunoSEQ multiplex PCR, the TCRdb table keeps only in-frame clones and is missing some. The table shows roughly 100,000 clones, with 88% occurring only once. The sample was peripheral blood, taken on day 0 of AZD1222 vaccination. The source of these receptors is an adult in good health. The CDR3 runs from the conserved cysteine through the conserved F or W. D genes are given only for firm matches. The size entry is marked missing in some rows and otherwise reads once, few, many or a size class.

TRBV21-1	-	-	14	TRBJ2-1	TGTGCCAGAATAGGGGACTGGAACCAAGACGAGCAGTTCTTC	CARIGDWNQDEQFF
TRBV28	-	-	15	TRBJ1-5	TGTGCCAGCAGTTTAGGGGACCGCCAGGATCAGCCCCAGCATTTT	CASSLGDRQDQPQHF
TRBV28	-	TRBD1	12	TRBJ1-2	TGTGCCAGCAGTCCAGGGGGGAGAGGCTACACCTTC	CASSPGGRGYTF
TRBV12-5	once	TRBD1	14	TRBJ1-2	TGTGCTAGTGGTCCGGAAGGACAGGTTCAAGGCTACACCTTC	CASGPEGQVQGYTF
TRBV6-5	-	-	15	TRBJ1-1	TGTGCCAGCAGTTACTCTTCTGACGTGAACACTGAAGCTTTCTTT	CASSYSSDVNTEAFF
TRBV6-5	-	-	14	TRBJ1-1	TGTGCCAGCAGTACTAGCGGGGGCTCCGGTGAAGCTTTCTTT	CASSTSGGSGEAFF
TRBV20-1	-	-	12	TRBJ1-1	TGCAGTGCTAGTTGGGTTGTCACTGAAGCTTTCTTT	CSASWVVTEAFF
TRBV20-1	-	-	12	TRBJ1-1	TGCAGTGCTAGTCGTTCGAACACTGAAGCTTTCTTT	CSASRSNTEAFF
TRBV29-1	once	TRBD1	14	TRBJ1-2	TGCAGCGTTGACGAGGCAGGGGGCAGCTATGGCTACACCTTC	CSVDEAGGSYGYTF
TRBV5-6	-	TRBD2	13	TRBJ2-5	TGTGCCAGCAGCCGGACTAGCGAAGAGACCCAGTACTTC	CASSRTSEETQYF
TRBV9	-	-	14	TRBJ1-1	TGTGCCAGCAGCGTAGTCCTGGGGGACACTGAAGCTTTCTTT	CASSVVLGDTEAFF
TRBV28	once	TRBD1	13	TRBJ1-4	TGTGCCAGTATGACAGGGGCTAATGAAAAACTGTTTTTT	CASMTGANEKLFF
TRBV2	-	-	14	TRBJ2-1	TGTGCCAGCAGTCTAAGGACTGATAACAATGAGCAGTTCTTC	CASSLRTDNNEQFF
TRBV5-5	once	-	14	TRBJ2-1	TGTGCCAGCAGCCAAAGAGGGACTGGAGAAGAGCAGTTCTTC	CASSQRGTGEEQFF
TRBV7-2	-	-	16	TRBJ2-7	TGTGCCAGCAGCCAATTCGGGACACTAAATGCCTACGAGCAGTACTTC	CASSQFGTLNAYEQYF
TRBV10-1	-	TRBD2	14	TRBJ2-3	TGCGCCAGCAGTGAGGGACTAGCGACTGGTACGCAGTATTTT	CASSEGLATGTQYF
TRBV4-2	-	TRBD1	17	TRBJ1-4	TGTGCCAGCAGCCAATCCCGGGACAGGGTCGGGAATGAAAAACTGTTTTTT	CASSQSRDRVGNEKLFF
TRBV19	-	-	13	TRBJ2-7	TGTGCCAGTAGTCTGGGTAGCGGATACGAGCAGTACTTC	CASSLGSGYEQYF
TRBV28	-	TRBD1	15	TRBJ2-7	TGTGCCAGCAGTTTGCCAGGACAGGTCACCTACGAGCAGTACTTC	CASSLPGQVTYEQYF
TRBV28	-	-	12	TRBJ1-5	TGTGCCAGCAGTTTACACTCTCAGCCCCAGCATTTT	CASSLHSQPQHF
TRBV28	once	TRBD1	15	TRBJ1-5	TGTGCCAGCACCCCGACAGGGCTTGGCAATCAGCCCCAGCATTTT	CASTPTGLGNQPQHF
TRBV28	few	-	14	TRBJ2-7	TGTGCCAGCAGTTCGACAACCCCCTACTACGAGCAGTACTTC	CASSSTTPYYEQYF